The 25 T cell receptor beta chains reported below all come from one sample, sequenced in a study of monozygotic twins with inflammatory bowel disease. TCRdb processed the 5' RACE reads again and assigns one entry to each CDR3 protein, with no DNA. The sample features under 200,000 distinct CDR3 sequences, with under 3.5% in its top ten. Material for sequencing was blood. These receptors came from a human donor with ulcerative colitis or Crohn's disease, or a healthy co-twin of an affected twin (not recorded which).

The rearrangement uses TRBV20-1 and TRBJ2-4; TCRdb lists TRBD2, though no DNA is available to test this call. CDR3 length: 15 residues. Germline V gene data show CDR1 as DFQATT and CDR2 as SNEGSKA (reference sequence). CDR3 sequence reads: CSAQESGGGKNIQYF.

The J gene is TRBJ2-7, the V gene TRBV13; TCRdb's D gene call, TRBD1, goes unchecked for lack of DNA. Germline CDR1 PRHDT, CDR2 FYEKMQ (reference sequence). The CDR3 extends over 13 amino acids. CDR3 sequence reads: CASTSTVTYEQYF.

The chain combines TRBV2 with TRBJ2-3; no DNA is available, so the TRBD1 call from TCRdb remains unchecked. Germline assignment: CDR1 SNHLY and CDR2 FYNNEI. This CDR3 is built from 14 residues. The CDR3 is CASGGVHNTDTQYF. Using reference TRBV2 and TRBJ2-3 for the parts outside the CDR3, the full variable domain is EPEVTQTPSHQVTQMGQEVILRCVPISNHLYFYWYRQILGQKVEFLVSFYNNEISEKSEIFDDQFSVERPDGSNFTLKIRSTKLEDSAMYFCASGGVHNTDTQYFGPGTRLTVL.

CDR3 in amino acids: CASSFQGRTDTQYF. The chain uses TRBV7-2 and TRBJ2-3; without DNA, the TCRdb call of TRBD1 cannot be checked. CDR1 is SGHTA, CDR2 FQGNSA, per germline. This CDR3 is built from 14 residues.

The rearrangement joins TRBV6-1 to TRBJ2-1; there is no DNA to check the TCRdb D call of TRBD2. Per germline, CDR1 MNHNS and CDR2 SASEGT. The CDR3 runs to 16 residues. CDR3 region: CASSDWTSGSSNEQFF.

V is TRBV27 and J is TRBJ2-1; TCRdb reports TRBD1, a call that lacks DNA to check it against. The length of the CDR3 is 15 residues. Germline loops: CDR1 MNHEY, CDR2 SMNVEV (reference sequence). This CDR3 reads CASSRESGGGDEQFF.

The V call is TRBV4-1, the J call TRBJ2-3; checking the TCRdb D call of TRBD1 is not possible without DNA. CDR3 length: 17 amino acids. Germline-derived CDR1 and CDR2 are MGHRA and YSYEKL. The chain's CDR3 is CASSQDPSGPSTDTQYF.

The V call is TRBV2, the J call TRBJ2-2. CDR1 is SNHLY, CDR2 FYNNEI, per germline. This CDR3 has 15 amino acids. The CDR3 is CASREQSANTGELFF.

This chain uses TRBV28 with TRBJ1-4. In germline, CDR1 is MDHEN, CDR2 SYDVKM. The CDR3 has 12 amino acids. This CDR3 is CASRQSSEKLFF.

The J gene is TRBJ1-4, the V gene TRBV5-1; TCRdb selects TRBD1, and the lack of DNA leaves this call unchecked. Germline V gene data show CDR1 as SGHRS and CDR2 as YFSETQ. This CDR3 comprises 16 residues. The CDR3 is CASSLGSTGVDEKLFF.

This chain connects TRBV12-3 or TRBV12-4 to TRBJ2-7. The CDR3 runs to 16 residues. The CDR3 region is CASSLAGTRSSYEQYF.

The chain combines TRBV4-3 with TRBJ1-3. The CDR3 spans 15 residues. Germline loops: CDR1 LGHNA, CDR2 YSLEER. The CDR3 is CASSRDRSSGNTIYF.

J is TRBJ2-1 and V is TRBV5-6; TCRdb lists TRBD2, though no DNA is available to test this call. Germline assignment: CDR1 SGHDT and CDR2 YYEEEE. CDR3 length equals 15 residues. CDR3 amino acids: CASSLASGTVNEQFF. Combining the CDR3 with reference TRBV5-6 and TRBJ2-1 gives the whole variable domain DAGVTQSPTHLIKTRGQQVTLRCSPKSGHDTVSWYQQALGQGPQFIFQYYEEEERQRGNFPDRFSGHQFPNYSSELNVNALLLGDSALYLCASSLASGTVNEQFFGPGTRLTVL.

This sequence joins TRBV5-4 and TRBJ2-1; checking the TCRdb D call of TRBD1 is not possible without DNA. Per the germline V gene, CDR1 is SGHNT and CDR2 is YYREEE (reference sequence). The CDR3 sequence is 15 residues long. The CDR3 protein is CASSYRDSSYNEQFF.

V is TRBV12-3 or TRBV12-4 and J is TRBJ2-2; checking the TCRdb D call of TRBD1 is not possible without DNA. This CDR3 has 16 residues. The CDR3 reads CASSRTGGTRTGELFF.

The chain joins TRBV6-6 to TRBJ1-2; TCRdb returns TRBD1, unconfirmable since there is no DNA. Germline CDR1 and CDR2: MNHNY and SVGAGI (reference sequence). This CDR3 has 14 amino acids. CDR3 loop: CASKPDRLNYGYTF.

The rearrangement links TRBV5-1 to TRBJ2-1; TCRdb's D call, TRBD2, is unchecked because there is no DNA. The CDR3 has 17 amino acids. The germline gives CDR1 SGHRS, CDR2 YFSETQ. The CDR3 loop is CASSLGLAGFTYNEQFF.

The chain uses TRBV5-1 and TRBJ1-1; the D call of TRBD1 rests on TCRdb alone, since no DNA is present to check it. Germline CDR1 reads SGHRS; CDR2 reads YFSETQ. The CDR3 runs to 16 residues. This CDR3 reads CASSAGTGDFNTEAFF.

J is TRBJ1-3 and V is TRBV5-5; TCRdb indicates TRBD1, and absent DNA this call remains unverified. Germline V gives CDR1 SGHKS, CDR2 YYEKEE (reference sequence). The CDR3 sequence is 17 residues long. The chain's CDR3 is CASTLGPLGASGNTIYF.

This chain uses TRBV20-1 with TRBJ2-5; TCRdb gives TRBD2 as the D gene, but with no DNA this cannot be confirmed. This CDR3 spans 14 amino acids. Germline CDR1 and CDR2: DFQATT and SNEGSKA (reference sequence). CDR3 loop: CSASGGTSTETQYF.

The genes are TRBV7-2 and TRBJ1-1; the D call from TCRdb, TRBD1, cannot be confirmed without DNA. The CDR3 is 14 amino acids. Germline values: CDR1 SGHTA, CDR2 FQGNSA. CDR3 sequence: CASTRQGAATEAFF.

The chain carries TRBV24-1 and TRBJ2-6; TCRdb outputs TRBD1, but without DNA this stays unchecked. This CDR3 comprises 16 residues. CDR1 is KGHDR, CDR2 SFDVKD, per germline. CDR3: CATSAADRVGANVLTF.

The chain couples TRBV27 to TRBJ1-1. CDR1 is MNHEY, CDR2 SMNVEV, per germline (reference sequence). The CDR3 extends over 18 amino acids. The chain's CDR3 is CASSFGGATGNMNTEAFF.

This rearrangement joins TRBV15 to TRBJ2-2. Germline CDR1 and CDR2: LNHNV and YYDKDF (reference sequence). The CDR3 is 14 residues long. CDR3 in amino acids: CATSDGANTGELFF.

This sequence joins TRBV4-2 and TRBJ1-5; TCRdb indicates TRBD1, and absent DNA this call remains unverified. The CDR3 contains 17 residues. Germline V gene sequence: CDR1 LGHNA, CDR2 YNFKEQ. The CDR3 spells CASSQEKGDRSAQPQHF.